This TCR beta chain stems from a study of T cell changes during pregnancy in multiple sclerosis. The protocol was immunoSEQ multiplex PCR, while the TCRdb copy is restricted to in-frame clones and leaves out a portion. The sample lists around 100,000 clones, 80% to 95% occurring once. Germline V CDR1 and CDR2: SNHLY, FYNNEI. The ends lost 6 bases at V and 3 bases at J; junction bases unmatched: 5. The CDR3 loop spans 14 amino acids. The chain is built from TRBV2 and TRBJ1-5, with 7 bases lining up with TRBD1. This TCR was sampled from a female donor with multiple sclerosis, enrolled in a pregnancy study. The material was peripheral blood, obtained in the second trimester of pregnancy. The CDR3 loop is CASSRDSYNQPQHF. The CDR3 DNA reads as TGTGCCAGCAGCCGGGACAGCTACAATCAGCCCCAGCATTTT.